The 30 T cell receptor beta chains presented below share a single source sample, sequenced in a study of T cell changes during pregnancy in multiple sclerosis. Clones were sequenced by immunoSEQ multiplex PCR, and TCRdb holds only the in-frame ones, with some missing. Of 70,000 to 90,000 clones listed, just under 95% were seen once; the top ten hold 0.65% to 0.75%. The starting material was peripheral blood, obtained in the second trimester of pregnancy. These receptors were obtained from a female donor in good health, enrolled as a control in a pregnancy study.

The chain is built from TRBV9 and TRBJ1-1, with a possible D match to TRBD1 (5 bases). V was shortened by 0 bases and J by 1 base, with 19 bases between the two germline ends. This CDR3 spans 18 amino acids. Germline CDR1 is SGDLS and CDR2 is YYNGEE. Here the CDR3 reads CASSVVPPTWDSNTEAFF. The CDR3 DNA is TGTGCCAGCAGCGTAGTACCCCCGACGTGGGACTCGAACACTGAAGCTTTCTTT.

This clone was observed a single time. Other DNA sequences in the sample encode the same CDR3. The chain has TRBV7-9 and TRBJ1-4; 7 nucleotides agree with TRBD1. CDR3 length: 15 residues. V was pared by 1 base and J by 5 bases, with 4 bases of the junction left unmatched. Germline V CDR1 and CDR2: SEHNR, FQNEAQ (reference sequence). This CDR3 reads CASSLEGTANEKLFF. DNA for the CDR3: TGTGCCAGCAGCTTAGAGGGGACAGCGAATGAAAAACTGTTTTTT.

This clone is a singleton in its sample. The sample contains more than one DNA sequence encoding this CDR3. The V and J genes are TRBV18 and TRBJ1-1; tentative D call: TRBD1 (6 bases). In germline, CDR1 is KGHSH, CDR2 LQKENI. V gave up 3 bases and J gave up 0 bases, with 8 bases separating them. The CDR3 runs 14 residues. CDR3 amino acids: CASSPQGMNTEAFF. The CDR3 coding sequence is TGTGCCAGCTCACCCCAGGGGATGAACACTGAAGCTTTCTTT.

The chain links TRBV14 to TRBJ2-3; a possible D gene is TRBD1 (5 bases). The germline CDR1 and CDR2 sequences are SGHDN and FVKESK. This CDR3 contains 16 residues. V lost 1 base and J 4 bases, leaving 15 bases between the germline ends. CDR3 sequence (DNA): TGTGCCAGCAGCCAAGTCCCAGGGATTCGCGCAGATACGCAGTATTTT. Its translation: CASSQVPGIRADTQYF. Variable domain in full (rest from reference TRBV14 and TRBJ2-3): EAGVTQFPSHSVIEKGQTVTLRCDPISGHDNLYWYRRVMGKEIKFLLHFVKESKQDESGMPNNRFLAERTGGTYSTLKVQPAELEDSGVYFCASSQVPGIRADTQYFGPGTRLTVL.

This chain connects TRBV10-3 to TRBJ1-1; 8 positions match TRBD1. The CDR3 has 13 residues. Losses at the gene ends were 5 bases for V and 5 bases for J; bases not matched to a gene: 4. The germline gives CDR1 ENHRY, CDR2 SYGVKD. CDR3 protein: CAISLNRGTEAFF. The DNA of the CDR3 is TGTGCCATCAGTCTTAACAGGGGGACTGAAGCTTTCTTT.

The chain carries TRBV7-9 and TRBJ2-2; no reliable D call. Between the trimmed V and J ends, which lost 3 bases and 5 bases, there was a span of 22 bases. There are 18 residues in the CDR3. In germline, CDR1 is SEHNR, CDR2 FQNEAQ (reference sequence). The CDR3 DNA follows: TGTGCCAGCAGCTTCTTGTTGGAGTTGAGGCAAAGGACCGGGGAGCTGTTTTTT. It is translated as CASSFLLELRQRTGELFF.

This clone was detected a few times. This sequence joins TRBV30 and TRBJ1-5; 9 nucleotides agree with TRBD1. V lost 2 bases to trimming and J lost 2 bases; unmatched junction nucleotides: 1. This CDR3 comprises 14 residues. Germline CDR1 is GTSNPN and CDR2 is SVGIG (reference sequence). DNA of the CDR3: TGTGCCTGGAGTCGGACAGGGGGCAATCAGCCCCAGCATTTT. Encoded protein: CAWSRTGGNQPQHF.

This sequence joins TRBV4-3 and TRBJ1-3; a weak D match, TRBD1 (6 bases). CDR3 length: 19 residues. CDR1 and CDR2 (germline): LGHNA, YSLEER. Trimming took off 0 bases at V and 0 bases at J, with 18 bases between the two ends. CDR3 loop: CASSQDTGIQLYSGNTIYF. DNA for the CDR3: TGCGCCAGCAGCCAAGATACAGGGATACAACTTTACTCTGGAAACACCATATATTTT.

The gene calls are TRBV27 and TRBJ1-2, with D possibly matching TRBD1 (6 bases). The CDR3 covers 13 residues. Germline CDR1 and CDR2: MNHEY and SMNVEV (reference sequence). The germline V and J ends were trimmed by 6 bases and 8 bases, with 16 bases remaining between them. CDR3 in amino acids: CASRGTGGAGYTF. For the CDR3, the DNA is TGTGCCAGCAGGGGTACGGGGGGCGCGGGCTACACCTTC.

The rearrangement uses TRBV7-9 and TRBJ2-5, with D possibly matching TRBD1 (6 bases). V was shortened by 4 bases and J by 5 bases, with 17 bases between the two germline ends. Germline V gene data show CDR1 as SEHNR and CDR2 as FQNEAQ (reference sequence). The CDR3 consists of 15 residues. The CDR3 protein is CASSSPGHRGETQYF. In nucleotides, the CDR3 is TGTGCCAGCAGCTCGCCGGGACACCGAGGGGAGACCCAGTACTTC.

The CDR3 region is CSVGGHRLYEQYF. Written as DNA, the CDR3 is TGCAGCGTTGGGGGACATCGCCTCTACGAGCAGTACTTC. This chain uses TRBV29-1 with TRBJ2-7; a possible D gene is TRBD1 (6 bases). The V gene lost 4 bases and the J gene lost 3 bases, with 13 bases spanning the gap. Germline-derived CDR1 and CDR2 are SQVTM and ANQGSEA. The CDR3 extends over 13 amino acids.

The CDR3 DNA is TGCGCCAGCACCGATGGGCAGAACCTCTATGGCTACACCTTC. Amino acids: CASTDGQNLYGYTF. V is TRBV5-1 and J is TRBJ1-2; D uncertain. With 6 bases removed from V and 4 bases from J, the gap between germline ends came to 16 bases. Germline lookup yields CDR1 SGHRS and CDR2 YFSETQ. The CDR3 is 14 amino acids.

CDR3 loop: CASSYRDYNEQFF. Here the CDR3 DNA reads TGTGCCAGCAGTTACCGGGACTACAATGAGCAGTTCTTC. The rearrangement uses TRBV5-4 and TRBJ2-1; perhaps TRBD2 as D (5 bases). Trimming pared 5 bases from V and 3 bases from J, leaving 9 bases between. Per the germline V gene, CDR1 is SGHNT and CDR2 is YYREEE (reference sequence). This CDR3 is 13 amino acids long.

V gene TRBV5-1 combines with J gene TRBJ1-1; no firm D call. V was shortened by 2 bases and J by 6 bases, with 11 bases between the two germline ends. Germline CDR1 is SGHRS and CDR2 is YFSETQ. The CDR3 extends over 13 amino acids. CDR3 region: CASSFLSAAEAFF. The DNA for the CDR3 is TGCGCCAGCAGCTTTTTATCTGCGGCTGAAGCTTTCTTT.

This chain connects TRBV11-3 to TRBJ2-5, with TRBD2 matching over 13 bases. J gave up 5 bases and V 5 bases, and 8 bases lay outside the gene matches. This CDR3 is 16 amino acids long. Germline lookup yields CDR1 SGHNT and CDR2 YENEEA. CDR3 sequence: CASSVVGLAGRETQYF. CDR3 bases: TGTGCCAGCAGCGTAGTGGGACTAGCGGGGCGGGAGACCCAGTACTTC.

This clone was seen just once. The CDR3 DNA reads TGTGCCACTAGCGGAGGACAAAGCTCCTACAATGAGCAGTTCTTC. Amino acids: CATSGGQSSYNEQFF. The genes are TRBV10-3 and TRBJ2-1; 7 nucleotides match TRBD2. Trimming cost V 10 bases and J 0 bases; bases outside gene matches: 9. Per the germline V gene, CDR1 is ENHRY and CDR2 is SYGVKD. The CDR3 consists of 15 residues.

The CDR3 sequence: CASSLDRTNLYGYTF. CDR3 bases: TGTGCCAGCAGCCTGGACAGGACCAACCTCTATGGCTACACCTTC. This sequence joins TRBV7-2 and TRBJ1-2; TRBD1 matches 7 bases. CDR3 length equals 15 residues. Per germline, CDR1 SGHTA and CDR2 FQGNSA. J gave up 4 bases and V 5 bases, and 10 bases lay outside the gene matches.

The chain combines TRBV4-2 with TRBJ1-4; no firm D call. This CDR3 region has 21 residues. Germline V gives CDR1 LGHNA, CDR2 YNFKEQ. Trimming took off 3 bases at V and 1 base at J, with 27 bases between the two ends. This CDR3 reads CASSHPIPPAGGVKTNEKLFF. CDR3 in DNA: TGTGCCAGCAGCCATCCAATACCCCCGGCCGGCGGGGTCAAAACTAATGAAAAACTGTTTTTT.

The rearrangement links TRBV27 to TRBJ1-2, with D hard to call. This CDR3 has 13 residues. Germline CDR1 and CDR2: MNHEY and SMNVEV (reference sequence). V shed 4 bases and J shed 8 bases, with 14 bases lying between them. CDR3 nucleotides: TGTGCCAGCAGTTCCCCAGGATTGATGGGCTACACCTTC. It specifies CASSSPGLMGYTF.

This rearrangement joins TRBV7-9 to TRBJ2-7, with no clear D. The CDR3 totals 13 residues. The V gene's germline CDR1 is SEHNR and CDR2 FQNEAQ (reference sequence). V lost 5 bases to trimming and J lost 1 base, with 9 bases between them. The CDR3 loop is CASSQHGSYEQYF. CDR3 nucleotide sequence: TGTGCCAGCAGCCAACACGGGTCCTACGAGCAGTACTTC. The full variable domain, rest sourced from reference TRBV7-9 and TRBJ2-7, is DTGVSQNPRHKITKRGQNVTFRCDPISEHNRLYWYRQTLGQGPEFLTYFQNEAQLEKSRLLSDRFSAERPKGSFSTLEIQRTEQGDSAMYLCASSQHGSYEQYFGPGTRLTVT.

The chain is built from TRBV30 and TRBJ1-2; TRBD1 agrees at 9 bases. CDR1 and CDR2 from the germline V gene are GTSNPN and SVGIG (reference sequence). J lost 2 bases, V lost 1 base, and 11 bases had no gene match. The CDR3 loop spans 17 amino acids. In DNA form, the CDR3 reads TGTGCCTGGAGTGAATTACGACCGGGACAGGGAAACTATGGCTACACCTTC. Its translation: CAWSELRPGQGNYGYTF. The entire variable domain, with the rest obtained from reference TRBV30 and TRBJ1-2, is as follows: SQTIHQWPATLVQPVGSPLSLECTVEGTSNPNLYWYRQAAGRGLQLLFYSVGIGQISSEVPQNLSASRPQDRQFILSSKKLLLSDSGFYLCAWSELRPGQGNYGYTFGSGTRLTVV.

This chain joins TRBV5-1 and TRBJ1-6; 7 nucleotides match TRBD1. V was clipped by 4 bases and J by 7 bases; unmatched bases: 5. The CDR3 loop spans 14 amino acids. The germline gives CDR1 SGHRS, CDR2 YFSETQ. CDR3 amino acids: CASSVRDRNSPLHF. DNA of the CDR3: TGCGCCAGCAGCGTACGGGACAGAAATTCACCCCTCCACTTT.

As DNA, the CDR3 is TGTGCCAGCAGTTTTCCCCCCGGACAGGGCTATGTGTACTTC. Protein: CASSFPPGQGYVYF. The chain has TRBV28 and TRBJ2-7; 8 nucleotides align to TRBD1. The ends lost 3 bases at V and 12 bases at J; junction bases unmatched: 13. This CDR3 is built from 14 residues. The germline V gene encodes CDR1 MDHEN and CDR2 SYDVKM.

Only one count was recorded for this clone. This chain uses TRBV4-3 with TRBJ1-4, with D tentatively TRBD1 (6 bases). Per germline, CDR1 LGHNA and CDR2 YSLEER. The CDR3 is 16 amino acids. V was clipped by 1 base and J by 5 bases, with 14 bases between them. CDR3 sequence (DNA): TGCGCCAGCAGCCAAGTAGGGGGTGTGGGGAATGAAAAACTGTTTTTT. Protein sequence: CASSQVGGVGNEKLFF.

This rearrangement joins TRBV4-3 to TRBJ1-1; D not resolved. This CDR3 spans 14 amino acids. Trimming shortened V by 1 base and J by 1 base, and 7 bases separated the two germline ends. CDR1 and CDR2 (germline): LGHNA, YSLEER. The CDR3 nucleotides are TGCGCCAGCAGCCAAGGAGCTCAGAACACTGAAGCTTTCTTT. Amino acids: CASSQGAQNTEAFF.

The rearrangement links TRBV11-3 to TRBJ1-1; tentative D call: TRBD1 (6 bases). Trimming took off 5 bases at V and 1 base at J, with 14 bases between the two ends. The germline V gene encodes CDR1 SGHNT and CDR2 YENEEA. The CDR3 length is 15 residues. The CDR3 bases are TGTGCCAGCAGCCTCGAGGGGGAATCGAACACTGAAGCTTTCTTT. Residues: CASSLEGESNTEAFF.

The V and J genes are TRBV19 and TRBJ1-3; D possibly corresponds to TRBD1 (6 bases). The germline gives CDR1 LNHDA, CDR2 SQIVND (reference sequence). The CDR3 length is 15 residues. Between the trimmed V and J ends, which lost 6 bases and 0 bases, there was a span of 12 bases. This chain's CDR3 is CASSQDRHSGNTIYF. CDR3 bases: TGTGCCAGTAGCCAAGACAGGCACTCTGGAAACACCATATATTTT.

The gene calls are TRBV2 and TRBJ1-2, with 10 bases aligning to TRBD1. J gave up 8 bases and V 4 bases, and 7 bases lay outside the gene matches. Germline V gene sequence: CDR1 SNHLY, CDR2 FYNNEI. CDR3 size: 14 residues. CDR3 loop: CASSGKGTGEGYTF. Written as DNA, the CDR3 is TGTGCCAGCAGTGGGAAAGGGACAGGGGAGGGCTACACCTTC.

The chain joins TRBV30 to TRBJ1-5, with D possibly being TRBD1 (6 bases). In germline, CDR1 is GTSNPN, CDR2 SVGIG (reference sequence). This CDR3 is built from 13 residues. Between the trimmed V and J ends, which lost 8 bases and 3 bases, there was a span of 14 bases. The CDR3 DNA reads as TGTGCCGGTTCGGGACAACCCAATCAGCCCCAGCATTTT. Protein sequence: CAGSGQPNQPQHF.

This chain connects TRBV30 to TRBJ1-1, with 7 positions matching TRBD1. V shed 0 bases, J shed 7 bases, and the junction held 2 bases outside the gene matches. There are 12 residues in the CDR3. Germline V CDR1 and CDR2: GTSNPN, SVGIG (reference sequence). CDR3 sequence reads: CAWSVRDSEAFF. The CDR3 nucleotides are TGTGCCTGGAGTGTCCGGGACAGTGAAGCTTTCTTT.